Below, 24 T cell receptor beta chains from the same sample are listed, as sequenced in a study of blood T cell repertoires in COVID-19. TCRdb keeps only in-frame clones here, not all; method: immunoSEQ multiplex PCR. This sample has hundreds of thousands of clones; approximately 84% occur once, and the top ten carry under 2%. Source material: peripheral blood. All receptors come from a woman aged 80 or over with acute or convalescent COVID-19.

This rearrangement joins TRBV19 to TRBJ2-3, with 14 bases identical to TRBD2. V lost 3 bases, J lost 5 bases, and 4 bases stayed unmatched. Germline assignment: CDR1 LNHDA and CDR2 SQIVND (reference sequence). The CDR3 runs 16 residues. CDR3 nucleotides: TGTGCCAGTAGTATCGGGACTAGCGGGAGAAGAGATACGCAGTATTTT. Translation gives CASSIGTSGRRDTQYF. The full variable domain, in which reference TRBV19 and TRBJ2-3 provide the parts outside the CDR3, is DGGITQSPKYLFRKEGQNVTLSCEQNLNHDAMYWYRQDPGQGLRLIYYSQIVNDFQKGDIAEGYSVSREKKESFPLTVTSAQKNPTAFYLCASSIGTSGRRDTQYFGPGTRLTVL.

The chain links TRBV29-1 to TRBJ1-1; D is unresolved. CDR1 and CDR2 (germline): SQVTM, ANQGSEA. The CDR3 covers 12 residues. Trimming pared 8 bases from V and 11 bases from J, leaving 21 bases between. CDR3 nucleotide sequence: TGCAGCCTACGCCGGGGAAGTGGGGATGCTTTCTTT. It specifies CSLRRGSGDAFF.

This clone was found a few times. The chain has TRBV3-1 (or the pseudogene TRBV3-2) and TRBJ1-5; D is possibly TRBD1 (5 bases). The CDR3 has 15 amino acids. Germline assignment: CDR1 LGHDT and CDR2 YNNKEL (reference sequence). With 4 bases removed from V and 2 bases from J, the gap between germline ends came to 12 bases. CDR3: CASSPGGDRNQPQHF. The CDR3 nucleotides read TGTGCCAGCAGCCCCGGGGGTGATCGCAATCAGCCCCAGCATTTT.

The V call is TRBV3-1 (or the pseudogene TRBV3-2), the J call TRBJ1-2; possible D gene TRBD1, 5 bases. The germline V gene has CDR1 LGHDT and CDR2 YNNKEL (reference sequence). Between the trimmed V and J ends, which lost 3 bases and 2 bases, there was a span of 13 bases. CDR3 length: 15 amino acids. CDR3 DNA sequence: TGTGCCAGCAGCCAGCAGGGAAGCAGGAACTATGGCTACACCTTC. It translates to CASSQQGSRNYGYTF.

This clone appeared once. The gene calls are TRBV18 and TRBJ1-2; the match to TRBD1 covers 7 bases. The V and J ends lost 1 base and 6 bases, in that order; junction bases with no gene match: 8. The CDR3 runs to 15 residues. Germline V gene data show CDR1 as KGHSH and CDR2 as LQKENI. The CDR3 region has the DNA TGTGCCAGCTCACCACAGGCAGGCCAGGGGGATGGCTACACCTTC. Its protein is CASSPQAGQGDGYTF.

This clone turned up a few times. The J gene is TRBJ1-6, the V gene TRBV4-1, with 9 bases that match TRBD1. This CDR3 comprises 15 residues. The germline CDR1 and CDR2 sequences are MGHRA and YSYEKL. The J segment lost 5 bases and the V segment lost 4 bases, leaving 3 bases of the junction unmatched. The chain's CDR3 is CASSRGQGDNSPLHF. The CDR3 DNA follows: TGCGCCAGCAGCCGGGGACAGGGAGATAATTCACCCCTCCACTTT.

The rearrangement joins TRBV4-2 to TRBJ1-2, with D perhaps matching TRBD1 (5 bases). Trimming removed 0 bases at V and 6 bases at J, with 17 bases between. The CDR3 runs 16 residues. Germline V gives CDR1 LGHNA, CDR2 YNFKEQ. The CDR3 region has the DNA TGTGCCAGCAGCCAAGATCTTGCGGGACCATTAGATGGCTACACCTTC. Protein sequence: CASSQDLAGPLDGYTF.

V is TRBV6-2 or TRBV6-3 and J is TRBJ1-3; TRBD1 matches 8 bases. The CDR3 runs 14 residues. Trimming removed 3 bases from V and 5 bases from J; junction bases left unmatched: 3. The germline gives CDR1 MNHEY, CDR2 SVGEGT. The CDR3 reads CASSYAGGRNTIYF. Here the CDR3 DNA reads TGTGCCAGCAGTTATGCAGGGGGCAGAAACACCATATATTTT.

The chain couples TRBV6-2 or TRBV6-3 to TRBJ2-1, with D possibly being TRBD1 (5 bases). CDR1 and CDR2 from the germline V gene are MNHEY and SVGEGT. This CDR3 region has 14 residues. The ends were cut back, 0 bases at V and 4 bases at J, with 7 bases in the middle. The CDR3 DNA sequence: TGTGCCAGCAGTTACTCGACAGCTTACAATGAGCAGTTCTTC. Translation gives CASSYSTAYNEQFF.

This clone has a single count. This chain connects TRBV9 to TRBJ1-3; TRBD1 aligns across 10 bases. CDR1 SGDLS and CDR2 YYNGEE come from the germline V gene. This CDR3 is 17 amino acids long. The junction had 5 bases not matched to a gene; V was cut back by 0 bases and J by 2 bases. The CDR3 is CASSVERQGATGNTIYF. The CDR3 DNA follows: TGTGCCAGCAGCGTAGAGAGACAGGGGGCGACTGGAAACACCATATATTTT.

In its sample, this clone was seen a few times. V and J are TRBV4-2 and TRBJ2-3, with TRBD1 as a possible D gene (5 bases). CDR1 and CDR2 (germline): LGHNA, YNFKEQ. The V end was cut by 0 bases, the J end by 9 bases, with 10 bases between. CDR3 length: 13 amino acids. CDR3 DNA: TGTGCCAGCAGCCAAGATAAGGGGCTCACGCAGTATTTT. This codes for CASSQDKGLTQYF.

The chain is built from TRBV6-2 or TRBV6-3 and TRBJ2-7, with TRBD1 identical over 9 bases. Germline loops: CDR1 MNHEY, CDR2 SVGEGT. V gave up 1 base and J gave up 5 bases; unmatched junction bases: 12. The CDR3 has 17 amino acids. The CDR3 region is CASSYYGTGTGLNEQYF. CDR3 nucleotide sequence: TGTGCCAGCAGTTACTACGGCACCGGGACAGGGTTGAACGAGCAGTACTTC.

CDR3 sequence: CASSPPRGPSQGETQYF. The DNA of the CDR3 is TGTGCCAGCTCACCACCAAGGGGTCCCTCCCAAGGGGAGACCCAGTACTTC. This chain links TRBV18 with TRBJ2-5; D is perhaps TRBD1 (5 bases). Germline CDR1 is KGHSH and CDR2 is LQKENI. CDR3 length: 17 residues. Trimming cost V 0 bases and J 5 bases, with 19 bases left between them. The full variable domain, with the rest looked up from reference TRBV18 and TRBJ2-5, is NAGVMQNPRHLVRRRGQEARLRCSPMKGHSHVYWYRQLPEEGLKFMVYLQKENIIDESGMPKERFSAEFPKEGPSILRIQQVVRGDSAAYFCASSPPRGPSQGETQYFGPGTRLLVL.

The chain uses TRBV15 and TRBJ2-1; tentative D call: TRBD1 (6 bases). CDR3 length: 16 residues. Trimming took off 1 base at V and 4 bases at J, with 14 bases between the two ends. From germline, CDR1 is LNHNV and CDR2 YYDKDF (reference sequence). The CDR3 bases are TGTGCCACCAGCAGAGGGCAGCAGACAGGTTACAATGAGCAGTTCTTC. Its translation is CATSRGQQTGYNEQFF. The variable domain in full, completed from reference TRBV15 and TRBJ2-1, reads DAMVIQNPRYQVTQFGKPVTLSCSQTLNHNVMYWYQQKSSQAPKLLFHYYDKDFNNEADTPDNFQSRRPNTSFCFLDIRSPGLGDTAMYLCATSRGQQTGYNEQFFGPGTRLTVL.

The V and J genes are TRBV19 and TRBJ2-1; the match to TRBD2 covers 9 bases. The germline gives CDR1 LNHDA, CDR2 SQIVND (reference sequence). The ends lost 4 bases at V and 7 bases at J; junction bases unmatched: 14. This CDR3 is 17 amino acids long. CDR3 nucleotide sequence: TGTGCCAGTAGTACCTCTAATCGGCTAGCGGGGCCAAATGAGCAGTTCTTC. As protein: CASSTSNRLAGPNEQFF.

The chain combines TRBV4-1 with TRBJ2-3; 9 positions agree with TRBD2. The V gene end was trimmed by 2 bases and the J gene end by 6 bases; junction bases not matched to a gene: 15. CDR1 MGHRA and CDR2 YSYEKL come from the germline V gene. CDR3 length: 18 amino acids. The CDR3, as DNA: TGCGCCAGCAGCCAAAAGAGGTTGCGGGGGGGCCTAGGTGATACGCAGTATTTT. Protein sequence: CASSQKRLRGGLGDTQYF.

This clone has a single count. This sequence joins TRBV9 and TRBJ2-1; the match to TRBD2 covers 9 bases. Germline V gene sequence: CDR1 SGDLS, CDR2 YYNGEE. V shed 0 bases, J shed 7 bases, and the junction held 11 bases outside the gene matches. The CDR3 loop spans 17 amino acids. CDR3 amino acids: CASSVEDSGRVGNEQFF. The CDR3 DNA reads as TGTGCCAGCAGCGTAGAGGATAGCGGGAGAGTGGGGAATGAGCAGTTCTTC.

This sequence joins TRBV7-9 and TRBJ1-2; maybe TRBD1 (6 bases). The CDR3 is made up of 17 amino acids. From germline, CDR1 is SEHNR and CDR2 FQNEAQ (reference sequence). Trimming removed 4 bases from V and 2 bases from J, with 20 bases in between. The CDR3 DNA follows: TGTGCCAGCAGCTCCCCTAAGCAGGGACAAAGGAACTATGGCTACACCTTC. Encoded protein: CASSSPKQGQRNYGYTF.

This clone was detected a few times. V usage is TRBV18 and J usage is TRBJ1-2; possibly TRBD1 for D (6 bases). Trimming left V 5 bases short and J 6 bases short, with 16 bases between. Germline V gene data show CDR1 as KGHSH and CDR2 as LQKENI. The CDR3 contains 14 residues. In DNA form, the CDR3 reads TGTGCCAGCTCATCGAGACAGGCCCTAGATGGCTACACCTTC. It yields the protein CASSSRQALDGYTF.

This chain links TRBV6-5 with TRBJ2-5; no clear D gene. V was cut by 8 bases and J by 5 bases, with 15 bases left in between. Germline V lookup: CDR1 MNHEY, CDR2 SVGAGI. CDR3 length equals 13 residues. CDR3 bases: TGTGCCAGCGGCTTTCAGCTGCGGGAGACCCAGTACTTC. As protein: CASGFQLRETQYF.

The chain recombines TRBV5-5 with TRBJ2-7, with D possibly being TRBD1 (7 bases). Per germline, CDR1 SGHKS and CDR2 YYEKEE (reference sequence). There are 14 residues in the CDR3. V was shortened by 4 bases and J by 3 bases, with 14 bases between the two germline ends. The CDR3 bases are TGTGCCAGCAGCGCTCGACAGGGACTCTACGAGCAGTACTTC. Its translation: CASSARQGLYEQYF.

This CDR3 reads CSVERLASGDTQYF. The CDR3 DNA sequence: TGCAGCGTTGAAAGGTTAGCTAGCGGGGATACGCAGTATTTT. The chain couples TRBV29-1 to TRBJ2-3; 8 bases are shared with TRBD2. This CDR3 region has 14 residues. Germline V gene data show CDR1 as SQVTM and CDR2 as ANQGSEA. The V and J ends lost 2 bases and 6 bases, in that order; junction bases with no gene match: 7.

The chain joins TRBV9 to TRBJ1-1; the D is unclear. With 0 bases removed from V and 0 bases from J, the gap between germline ends came to 9 bases. CDR3 length: 15 amino acids. Germline V gives CDR1 SGDLS, CDR2 YYNGEE. CDR3 in amino acids: CASSVASSVNTEAFF. For the CDR3, the DNA is TGTGCCAGCAGCGTAGCTTCCTCGGTGAACACTGAAGCTTTCTTT.

The chain recombines TRBV3-1 (or the pseudogene TRBV3-2) with TRBJ2-7; D perhaps matches TRBD2 (6 bases). With 0 bases removed from V and 2 bases from J, the gap between germline ends came to 8 bases. Germline CDR1 LGHDT, CDR2 YNNKEL (reference sequence). This CDR3 is built from 14 residues. The CDR3 loop is CASSQDGSPYEQYF. The CDR3, as DNA: TGTGCCAGCAGCCAAGACGGGAGTCCCTACGAGCAGTACTTC.